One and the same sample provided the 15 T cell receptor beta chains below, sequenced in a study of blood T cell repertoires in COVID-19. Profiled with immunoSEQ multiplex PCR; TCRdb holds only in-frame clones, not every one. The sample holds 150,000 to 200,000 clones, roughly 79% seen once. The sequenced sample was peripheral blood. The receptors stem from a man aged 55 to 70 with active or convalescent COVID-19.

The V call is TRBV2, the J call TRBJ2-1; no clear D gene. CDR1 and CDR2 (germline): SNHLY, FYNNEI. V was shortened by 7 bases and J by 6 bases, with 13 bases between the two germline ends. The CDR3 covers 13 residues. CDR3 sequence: CASTSGLGNEQFF. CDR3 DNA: TGTGCCAGCACGTCCGGGTTGGGCAATGAGCAGTTCTTC.

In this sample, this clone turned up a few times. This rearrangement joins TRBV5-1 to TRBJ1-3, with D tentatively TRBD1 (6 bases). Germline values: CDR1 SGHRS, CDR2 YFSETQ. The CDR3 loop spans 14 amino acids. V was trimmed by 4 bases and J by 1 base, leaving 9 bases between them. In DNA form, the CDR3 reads TGCGCCAGCAGCGAAGGACAGTCTGGAAACACCATATATTTT. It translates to CASSEGQSGNTIYF.

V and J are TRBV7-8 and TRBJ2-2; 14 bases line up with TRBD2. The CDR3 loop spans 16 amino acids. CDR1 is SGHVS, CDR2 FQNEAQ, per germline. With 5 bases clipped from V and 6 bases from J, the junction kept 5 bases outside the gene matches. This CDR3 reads CASSKGTSGSPGELFF. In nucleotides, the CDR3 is TGTGCCAGCAGCAAAGGGACTAGCGGGAGCCCCGGGGAGCTGTTTTTT.

This chain's CDR3 is CASSLKGQSTGELFF. DNA for the CDR3: TGCGCCAGCAGCTTGAAAGGACAGTCCACCGGGGAGCTGTTTTTT. The chain uses TRBV5-1 and TRBJ2-2, with a weak D call TRBD1 (6 bases). V was clipped by 1 base and J by 4 bases, with 11 bases between them. The germline V gene has CDR1 SGHRS and CDR2 YFSETQ. There are 15 residues in the CDR3.

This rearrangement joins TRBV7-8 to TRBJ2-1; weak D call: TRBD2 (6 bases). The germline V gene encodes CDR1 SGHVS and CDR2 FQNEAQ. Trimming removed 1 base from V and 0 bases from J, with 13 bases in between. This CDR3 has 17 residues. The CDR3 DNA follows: TGTGCCAGCAGCTTAGACCTAGCGCCATACTCCTACAATGAGCAGTTCTTC. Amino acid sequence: CASSLDLAPYSYNEQFF.

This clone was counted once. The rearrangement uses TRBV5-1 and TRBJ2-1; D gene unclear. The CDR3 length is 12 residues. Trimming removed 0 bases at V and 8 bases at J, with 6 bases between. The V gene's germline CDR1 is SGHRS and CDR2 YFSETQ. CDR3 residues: CASSLGRDEQFF. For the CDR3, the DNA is TGCGCCAGCAGCTTGGGACGGGATGAGCAGTTCTTC.

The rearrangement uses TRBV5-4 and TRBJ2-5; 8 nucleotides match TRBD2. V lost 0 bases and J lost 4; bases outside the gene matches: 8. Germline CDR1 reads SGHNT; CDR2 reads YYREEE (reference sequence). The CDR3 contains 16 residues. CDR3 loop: CASSLEGGRLRETQYF. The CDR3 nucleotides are TGTGCCAGCAGCTTGGAGGGCGGGAGGCTCCGAGAGACCCAGTACTTC.

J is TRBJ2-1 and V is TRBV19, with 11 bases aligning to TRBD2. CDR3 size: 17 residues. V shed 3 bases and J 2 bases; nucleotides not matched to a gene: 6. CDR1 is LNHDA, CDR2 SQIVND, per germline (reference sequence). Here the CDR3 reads CASSIFPSGRTYNEQFF. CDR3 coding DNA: TGTGCCAGTAGTATCTTCCCTAGCGGGAGGACCTACAATGAGCAGTTCTTC.

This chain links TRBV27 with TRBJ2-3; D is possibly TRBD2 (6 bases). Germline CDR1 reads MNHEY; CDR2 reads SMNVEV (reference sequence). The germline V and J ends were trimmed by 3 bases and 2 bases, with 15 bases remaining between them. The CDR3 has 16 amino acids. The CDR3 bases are TGTGCCAGCAGTTTTGGAGGGGATTGGGCCACAGATACGCAGTATTTT. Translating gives CASSFGGDWATDTQYF.

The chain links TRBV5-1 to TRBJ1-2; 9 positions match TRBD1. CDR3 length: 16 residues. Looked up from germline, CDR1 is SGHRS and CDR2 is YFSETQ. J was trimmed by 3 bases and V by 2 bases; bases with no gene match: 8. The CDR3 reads CASSLPGQGRDYGYTF. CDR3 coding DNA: TGCGCCAGCAGCTTACCGGGACAGGGTAGGGACTATGGCTACACCTTC. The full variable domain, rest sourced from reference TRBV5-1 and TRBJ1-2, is KAGVTQTPRYLIKTRGQQVTLSCSPISGHRSVSWYQQTPGQGLQFLFEYFSETQRNKGNFPGRFSGRQFSNSRSEMNVSTLELGDSALYLCASSLPGQGRDYGYTFGSGTRLTVV.

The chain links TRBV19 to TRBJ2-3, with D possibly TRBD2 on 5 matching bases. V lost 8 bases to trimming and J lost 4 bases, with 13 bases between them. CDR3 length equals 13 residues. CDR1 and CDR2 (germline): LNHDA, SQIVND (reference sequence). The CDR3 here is CASSRLGADTQYF. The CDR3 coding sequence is TGTGCCAGTTCCCGCCTCGGGGCAGATACGCAGTATTTT.

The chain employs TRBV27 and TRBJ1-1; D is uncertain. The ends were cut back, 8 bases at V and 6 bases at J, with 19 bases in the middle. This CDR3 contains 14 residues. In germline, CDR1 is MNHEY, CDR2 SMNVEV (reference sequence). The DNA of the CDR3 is TGTGCCAGCCTAACGCGGGGAAGGAGATCTGAAGCTTTCTTT. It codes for CASLTRGRRSEAFF.

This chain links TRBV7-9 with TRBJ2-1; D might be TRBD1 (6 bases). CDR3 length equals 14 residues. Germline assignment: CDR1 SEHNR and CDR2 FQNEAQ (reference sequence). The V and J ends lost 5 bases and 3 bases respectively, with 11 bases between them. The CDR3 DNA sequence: TGTGCCAGCAGCGTCCAGGACAGCTACAATGAGCAGTTCTTC. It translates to CASSVQDSYNEQFF.

The CDR3: CASITDRAISYEQYF. For the CDR3, the DNA is TGTGCCAGCATCACGGACAGGGCCATCTCCTACGAGCAGTACTTC. This chain uses TRBV6-5 with TRBJ2-7; 8 bases map to TRBD1. Germline CDR1 MNHEY, CDR2 SVGAGI. Trimming took 7 bases from V and 0 from J; bases not matched to a gene: 8. The CDR3 is made up of 15 amino acids.

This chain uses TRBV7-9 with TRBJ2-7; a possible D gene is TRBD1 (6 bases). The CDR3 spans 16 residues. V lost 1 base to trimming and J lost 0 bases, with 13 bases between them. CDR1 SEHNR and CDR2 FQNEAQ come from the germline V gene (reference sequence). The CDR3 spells CASSLVGAGHSYEQYF. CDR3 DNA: TGTGCCAGCAGCTTAGTGGGGGCAGGGCACTCCTACGAGCAGTACTTC.